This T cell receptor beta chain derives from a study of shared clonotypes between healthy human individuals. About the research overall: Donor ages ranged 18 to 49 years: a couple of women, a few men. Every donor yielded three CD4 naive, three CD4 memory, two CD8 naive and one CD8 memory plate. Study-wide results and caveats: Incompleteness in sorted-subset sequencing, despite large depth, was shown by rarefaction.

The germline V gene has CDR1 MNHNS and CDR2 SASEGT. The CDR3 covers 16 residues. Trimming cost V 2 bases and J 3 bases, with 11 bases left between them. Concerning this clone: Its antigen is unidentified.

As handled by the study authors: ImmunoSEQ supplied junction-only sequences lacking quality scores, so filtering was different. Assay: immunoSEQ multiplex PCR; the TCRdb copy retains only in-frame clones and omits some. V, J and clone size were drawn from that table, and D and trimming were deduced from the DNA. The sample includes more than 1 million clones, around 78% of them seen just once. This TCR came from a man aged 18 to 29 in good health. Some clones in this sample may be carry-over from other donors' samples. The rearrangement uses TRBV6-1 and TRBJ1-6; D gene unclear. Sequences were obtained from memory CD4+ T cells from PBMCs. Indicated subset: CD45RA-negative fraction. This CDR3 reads CASSETVSVYNSPLHF. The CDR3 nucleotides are TGTGCCAGCAGTGAAACCGTTAGCGTCTATAATTCACCCCTCCACTTT.